The entry below describes one TCR beta chain. These data come from a study of CD8+ T cells in alopecia areata. Treatment indicated: oral pan-JAK inhibitor, 5-10 mg twice daily. Obtained from alopecia areata patients were lesional scalp punch biopsies along with peripheral blood. As the sequencing template, cDNA was produced by extracting RNA and reverse transcribing it. Profiling relied on immunoSEQ multiplex PCR, and the TCRdb table lists in-frame clones only, not all of them. The table includes about 210,000 clones, around three fifths detected once. The length of the CDR3 is 13 residues. V shed 7 bases, J shed 1 base, and the junction held 5 bases outside the gene matches. Germline V gives CDR1 SQVTM, CDR2 ANQGSEA.

The sample was CD4+ T cells sorted from blood, taken at week 4, from a patient treated with tofacitinib. This receptor was taken from a human donor with alopecia areata. J is TRBJ1-1 and V is TRBV29-1; 8 bases line up with TRBD1. CDR3 DNA: TGCAGCGCGCGGCAGGGGGCGAACACTGAAGCTTTCTTT. As protein: CSARQGANTEAFF.